This is a list of T cell receptor beta chains from one sample in a study of blood T cell repertoires in COVID-19. Profiled with immunoSEQ multiplex PCR; TCRdb holds only in-frame clones, not every one. The sample contains hundreds of thousands of clones, around nine tenths of which appear only once. Sequenced input: peripheral blood. The receptors were gathered from a man between 65 and 85 years old with acute or convalescent COVID-19. Each CDR3 is given with its conserved first and last residue. Each record gives: D gene, J gene, clone size, V gene, CDR3 DNA, CDR3 protein. The D gene is left open where the match is weak. Size tells how often a clone was seen (once, few, many) or the class of an expanded clone, and some rows leave it out.

D: .
J: TRBJ2-1
size: .
V: TRBV6-2/TRBV6-3
DNA: TGTGCCAGCAGCGGCCGTCGTGGGGGGACCCTTAAGGAGCAGTTCTTC
CDR3: CASSGRRGGTLKEQFF

D: .
J: TRBJ1-5
size: .
V: TRBV30
DNA: TGTGCCTGGAATTCGGGAGGAACTTTCTATAGCAATCAGCCCCAGCATTTT
CDR3: CAWNSGGTFYSNQPQHF

D: .
J: TRBJ1-6
size: .
V: TRBV27
DNA: TGTGCCAGCAGTTCCCCCGGGTCACCCCTCCACTTT
CDR3: CASSSPGSPLHF

D: .
J: TRBJ2-7
size: few
V: TRBV5-6
DNA: TGTGCCAGCAGCATTACAGGGAGCTCCTACGAGCAGTACTTC
CDR3: CASSITGSSYEQYF

D: .
J: TRBJ2-5
size: .
V: TRBV5-1
DNA: TGCGCCAGCAGCTTTGCGGGTCGAGGGGAGACCCAGTACTTC
CDR3: CASSFAGRGETQYF

D: .
J: TRBJ2-6
size: .
V: TRBV2
DNA: TGTGCCAGCAGCGGCTCTGGGGCCAACGTCCTGACTTTC
CDR3: CASSGSGANVLTF

D: TRBD2
J: TRBJ2-3
size: .
V: TRBV27
DNA: TGTGCCAGCAGTTTATCTTTTACCGGGGGGGTAGCTAGCACAGATACGCAGTATTTT
CDR3: CASSLSFTGGVASTDTQYF

D: TRBD2
J: TRBJ2-2
size: .
V: TRBV6-5
DNA: TGTGCCAGCACCGGACTAGCGGGGAACACCGGGGAGCTGTTTTTT
CDR3: CASTGLAGNTGELFF

D: .
J: TRBJ1-6
size: .
V: TRBV3-1/TRBV3-2
DNA: TGTGCCAGCAGCCATTCGACAGGCTCCTATAATTCACCCCTCCACTTT
CDR3: CASSHSTGSYNSPLHF

D: .
J: TRBJ2-7
size: .
V: TRBV6-5
DNA: TGTGCCAGCAGTTATACTTCCGACAGAGCCTACGAGCAGTACTTC
CDR3: CASSYTSDRAYEQYF

D: TRBD2
J: TRBJ2-1
size: .
V: TRBV9
DNA: TGTGCCAGCAGCGTAGGACTTGGGACTAGCGGACTCCCGAGGGATGAGCAGTTCTTC
CDR3: CASSVGLGTSGLPRDEQFF

D: .
J: TRBJ2-7
size: .
V: TRBV5-1
DNA: TGCGCCAGCAGCCAGGGAGGGGGAAGCTCCTACGAGCAGTACTTC
CDR3: CASSQGGGSSYEQYF

D: .
J: TRBJ2-1
size: .
V: TRBV11-2
DNA: TGTGCCAGCAGCCCCGGCAACAGTCGTCAGCAGTTCTTC
CDR3: CASSPGNSRQQFF

D: TRBD1
J: TRBJ2-1
size: .
V: TRBV5-6
DNA: TGTGCCAGCAGCTTTGACAGGGTGAACTACAATGAGCAGTTCTTC
CDR3: CASSFDRVNYNEQFF

D: .
J: TRBJ2-7
size: .
V: TRBV11-2
DNA: TGTGCCAGCAGCTTGTGGGGGCTAAGCTACGAGCAGTACTTC
CDR3: CASSLWGLSYEQYF

D: TRBD2
J: TRBJ2-1
size: .
V: TRBV9
DNA: TGTGCCAGCAGCGTAGGATGGGGAGGGGTTTACAATGAGCAGTTCTTC
CDR3: CASSVGWGGVYNEQFF

D: .
J: TRBJ1-2
size: few
V: TRBV15
DNA: TGTGCCACCAGCGGAATCCAGGGTGAGAAATATGGCTACACCTTC
CDR3: CATSGIQGEKYGYTF

D: TRBD2
J: TRBJ2-1
size: .
V: TRBV28
DNA: TGTGCCAGCAGTTTACGGGGTAGCGGGTCGGGTGAGCAGTTCTTC
CDR3: CASSLRGSGSGEQFF

D: .
J: TRBJ1-5
size: .
V: TRBV19
DNA: TGTGCCAGCTCTCAAGGGGCAGGGAGGGTCAATCAGCCCCAGCATTTT
CDR3: CASSQGAGRVNQPQHF

D: .
J: TRBJ2-2
size: .
V: TRBV4-2
DNA: TGTGCCAGCAGCCAAGGAAACAGGAACACCGGGGAGCTGTTTTTT
CDR3: CASSQGNRNTGELFF

D: TRBD2
J: TRBJ2-2
size: .
V: TRBV7-9
DNA: TGTGCCAGCAGCTTACAGTCCGGGAGGGGCACCGGGGAGCTGTTTTTT
CDR3: CASSLQSGRGTGELFF

D: TRBD1
J: TRBJ2-1
size: .
V: TRBV4-2
DNA: TGTGCCAGCAGCCAAGAGGGGGCCGACAGGGGGCTTTACAATGAGCAGTTCTTC
CDR3: CASSQEGADRGLYNEQFF

D: .
J: TRBJ1-6
size: .
V: TRBV30
DNA: TGTGCCCTCCACACAGGGAATACCTATAATTCACCCCTCCACTTT
CDR3: CALHTGNTYNSPLHF

D: TRBD2
J: TRBJ2-7
size: .
V: TRBV5-1
DNA: TGCGCCAGCAGCGAAACCGGGACTAGACCCTACGAGCAGTACTTC
CDR3: CASSETGTRPYEQYF

D: TRBD1
J: TRBJ1-3
size: .
V: TRBV19
DNA: TGTGCCACCCGGGACAGGGAACGAAACACCATATATTTT
CDR3: CATRDRERNTIYF

D: .
J: TRBJ2-3
size: .
V: TRBV15
DNA: TGTGCCACCAGCAGAGATTACACAGATACGCAGTATTTT
CDR3: CATSRDYTDTQYF

D: .
J: TRBJ2-5
size: .
V: TRBV5-6
DNA: TGTGCCAGCAGCTATCGCCGGGAGACCCAGTACTTC
CDR3: CASSYRRETQYF

D: TRBD2
J: TRBJ2-1
size: few
V: TRBV19
DNA: TGTGCCAGTAGTATGTGGTCTAGCGGGAACAATGAGCAGTTCTTC
CDR3: CASSMWSSGNNEQFF

D: TRBD1
J: TRBJ2-2
size: .
V: TRBV11-2
DNA: TGTGCCAGCAGCGCACTCAGGGGGCGGAACACCGGGGAGCTGTTTTTT
CDR3: CASSALRGRNTGELFF

D: TRBD1
J: TRBJ2-7
size: .
V: TRBV7-8
DNA: TGTGCCAGCAGTTTAGGGACAGGGTTGGACGAGCAGTACTTC
CDR3: CASSLGTGLDEQYF

D: TRBD2
J: TRBJ2-4
size: .
V: TRBV6-2/TRBV6-3
DNA: TGTGCCAGCAGTGGGAGCGGGGGAAACATTCAGTACTTC
CDR3: CASSGSGGNIQYF

D: .
J: TRBJ1-2
size: .
V: TRBV5-6
DNA: TGTGCCAGCAGCCCTTCCGGACAGTCTGGCTACACCTTC
CDR3: CASSPSGQSGYTF

D: TRBD2
J: TRBJ2-1
size: once
V: TRBV7-2
DNA: TGTGCCAGCAGCCCTCGGACTAGCGCCATTGGGGATGAGCAGTTCTTC
CDR3: CASSPRTSAIGDEQFF

D: TRBD1
J: TRBJ2-5
size: .
V: TRBV9
DNA: TGTGCCAGCAGCGTTGGACAGGGTTACCCAGGGGAGACCCAGTACTTC
CDR3: CASSVGQGYPGETQYF

D: TRBD1
J: TRBJ2-5
size: .
V: TRBV28
DNA: TGTGCCAGCAGTTCGACAGGGCGGGAGACCCAGTACTTC
CDR3: CASSSTGRETQYF

D: TRBD2
J: TRBJ2-2
size: .
V: TRBV4-2
DNA: TGTGCCAGCAGCCAAGGGACTAGCGGGAGGTTGGATACCGGGGAGCTGTTTTTT
CDR3: CASSQGTSGRLDTGELFF

D: TRBD1
J: TRBJ2-1
size: .
V: TRBV5-4
DNA: TGTGCCAGCAGCCACGGACAGGGGGCTGGGGAGCAGTTCTTC
CDR3: CASSHGQGAGEQFF

D: .
J: TRBJ2-7
size: .
V: TRBV29-1
DNA: TGCAGCGTACAGCAGGGATCCTACGAGCAGTACTTC
CDR3: CSVQQGSYEQYF

D: TRBD1
J: TRBJ2-3
size: .
V: TRBV7-2
DNA: TGTGCCAGCAGCTTAGTTCTGGGACAGGGCGTCACAGATACGCAGTATTTT
CDR3: CASSLVLGQGVTDTQYF

D: .
J: TRBJ2-5
size: .
V: TRBV29-1
DNA: TGCAGCGTTCGCGAGCGGGTGTACCAAGAGACCCAGTACTTC
CDR3: CSVRERVYQETQYF

D: TRBD1
J: TRBJ2-7
size: .
V: TRBV4-1
DNA: TGCGCCAGCAGCCAAGAAAGGGGGACAGGCAACGAGCAGTACTTC
CDR3: CASSQERGTGNEQYF

D: .
J: TRBJ2-5
size: .
V: TRBV5-1
DNA: TGCGCCAGCAGCCCGATCGGACAGCAAGAGACCCAGTACTTC
CDR3: CASSPIGQQETQYF

D: TRBD2
J: TRBJ2-7
size: .
V: TRBV7-8
DNA: TGTGCCAGCAGCCGAAACGGACTAGAGTGGAACGAGCAGTACTTC
CDR3: CASSRNGLEWNEQYF

D: .
J: TRBJ1-2
size: .
V: TRBV2
DNA: TGTGCCAGCAGTATGACACAGGGCTCACGTGGCTACACCTTC
CDR3: CASSMTQGSRGYTF

D: .
J: TRBJ1-6
size: .
V: TRBV18
DNA: TGTGCCAGCTCACCGGCATCTCTCTCACCCCTCCACTTT
CDR3: CASSPASLSPLHF

D: .
J: TRBJ1-2
size: few
V: TRBV7-2
DNA: TGTGCCAGCAGCTTAGCCGGGACAAAAAGCGGCTACACCTTC
CDR3: CASSLAGTKSGYTF

D: TRBD1
J: TRBJ1-2
size: .
V: TRBV3-1/TRBV3-2
DNA: TGTGCCAGCAGCCATAGGGGACAGGTGACTAACTATGGCTACACCTTC
CDR3: CASSHRGQVTNYGYTF

D: TRBD2
J: TRBJ2-3
size: .
V: TRBV9
DNA: TGTGCCAGCAGCGTAGAATCCCTTGGCGGGAGTGGTGATACGCAGTATTTT
CDR3: CASSVESLGGSGDTQYF